This TCR beta chain appears in the sequencing data of a study of blood T cell repertoires in COVID-19. In the study overall: Spain, Italy and the United States supplied samples that represented acute and convalescent COVID-19.

This clone was detected only a few times. Here immunoSEQ multiplex PCR was the method, and the copy in TCRdb shows in-frame clones only, minus some. This table holds some 170,000 clones, more than 75% found once. The CDR3 loop spans 12 amino acids. Germline CDR1 reads KGHDR; CDR2 reads SFDVKD. The germline V and J ends were trimmed by 2 bases and 3 bases, with 4 bases remaining between them. This TCR derives from a human donor with acute COVID-19. The donor label of this sample is uncertain. This sequence joins TRBV24-1 and TRBJ2-7, with D hard to call. The sample was PBMCs or T cells enriched from blood (not recorded which). The CDR3 protein is CATSDSIYEQYF. DNA for the CDR3: TGTGCCACCAGTGATTCCATCTACGAGCAGTACTTC.